This paragraph covers one T cell receptor beta chain sequence. This entry is derived from a study of T-cell memory formation after mild COVID-19. Germline loops: CDR1 SGHRS, CDR2 YFSETQ. The CDR3 extends over 12 amino acids. 5'RACE primed at constant segments yielded TCR alpha and TCR beta cDNA libraries bearing sample barcodes and UMIs. A single record per CDR3 protein comes from TCRdb applying MiXCR to the 5' RACE reads. The sample has about 110,000 distinct CDR3 sequences; about a sixth are singletons. The clonotype was recovered from a man aged 18 to 29 who had mild COVID-19 (a few samples of this study predate the infection). Cell type and time point are not known. This chain connects TRBV5-1 to TRBJ2-5, with D hard to call. With the DNA end fitting TRBJ2-1 better, the J assignment may be wrong. The sample consisted of PBMCs or a T cell subset sorted from them (not recorded which). The CDR3 DNA sequence: TGCGCCAGCAGAGGTGGCCGAGAGACCCAGTTCTTC. This translates into CASRGGRETQFF.